Presented here are 12 T cell receptor beta chains from one specimen sequenced in a study of human T cells and chemical hapten exposure. Time point indicated: pre-sensitization, week 0. Sample treatment: therapeutic diphenylcyclopropenone sensitization with weekly scalp DPC. TCRdb re-analysed the RACE reads in MiXCR, keeping a single row per CDR3 protein. The sample contains around 57,000 distinct CDR3 sequences, about 10% of which appear only once. The material was whole blood, obtained in connection with sensitization to the hapten diphenylcyclopropenone (DPC). These receptors were collected from a woman in her 40s with alopecia areata. Some clones in this sample may be carry-over from other donors' samples.

This clonotype was recorded many times. The chain joins TRBV12-3 or TRBV12-4 to TRBJ2-5; D not resolved. The CDR3 covers 12 residues. V dropped 8 bases and J dropped 9 bases, with 16 bases sitting between them. The CDR3 here is CASGSNAAAQYF. In nucleotides, the CDR3 is TGTGCCAGCGGCTCAAATGCGGCGGCCCAGTACTTC.

This clonotype was found many times. The chain has TRBV5-4 and TRBJ2-5; a possible D gene is TRBD2 (5 bases). The CDR3 contains 15 residues. CDR1 and CDR2 from the germline V gene are SGHNT and YYREEE (reference sequence). V was pared by 5 bases and J by 2 bases, with 16 bases between. Here the CDR3 DNA reads TGTGCCAGCAGGCTCCGGAATAGCGCGCAAGAGACCCAGTACTTC. Its translation: CASRLRNSAQETQYF.

This clonotype was found many times. The chain recombines TRBV6-2 or TRBV6-3 with TRBJ1-5; D unclear. V lost 0 bases, J lost 5 bases, and 14 bases lay in between. The CDR3 is 16 residues long. The germline V gene has CDR1 MNHEY and CDR2 SVGEGT. DNA for the CDR3: TGTGCCAGCAGTTACTCGGGTAACCTCAGAGATCAGCCCCAGCATTTT. Encoded protein: CASSYSGNLRDQPQHF.

In its sample, this clonotype was seen many times. The chain joins TRBV11-2 to TRBJ2-1, with unresolved D. V was cut by 6 bases and J by 2 bases, with 8 bases left in between. CDR1 is SGHAT and CDR2 is FQNNGV in the germline V gene. The length of the CDR3 is 13 residues. CDR3 region: CASRGHAYNEQFF. Here the CDR3 DNA reads TGTGCCAGCAGAGGCCACGCCTACAATGAGCAGTTCTTC.

As DNA, the CDR3 is TGTGCCAGCAGCTCCCGTGCGCTCTATGGCTACACCTTC. Amino acids: CASSSRALYGYTF. The V call is TRBV11-2, the J call TRBJ1-2; D unresolved. Trimming pared 4 bases from V and 4 bases from J, leaving 10 bases between. Germline CDR1 reads SGHAT; CDR2 reads FQNNGV. CDR3 length: 13 residues.

This chain connects TRBV5-1 to TRBJ2-1, with a weak D call TRBD1 (5 bases). V was pared by 0 bases and J by 8 bases, with 15 bases between. The CDR3 is 15 residues long. Germline values: CDR1 SGHRS, CDR2 YFSETQ. The CDR3 region is CASSLGLRAADEQFF. The CDR3 coding sequence is TGCGCCAGCAGCTTGGGGCTCAGGGCGGCCGATGAGCAGTTCTTC.

This clonotype was counted at least ten times. The chain carries TRBV5-5 and TRBJ1-1, with TRBD1 as a possible D gene (6 bases). V was cut by 4 bases and J by 7 bases, with 11 bases left in between. CDR3 length equals 12 residues. Germline CDR1 SGHKS, CDR2 YYEKEE (reference sequence). CDR3 in DNA: TGTGCCAGCAGCGGGGACATCCTTGAAGCTTTCTTT. It yields the protein CASSGDILEAFF.

V usage is TRBV2 and J usage is TRBJ2-1, with D perhaps assigned TRBD1 or TRBD2 (6 bases each). The V end was cut by 6 bases, the J end by 0 bases, with 15 bases between. This CDR3 has 16 residues. Germline assignment: CDR1 SNHLY and CDR2 FYNNEI. The CDR3 sequence is CASRVSGASSYNEQFF. The CDR3 DNA reads TGTGCCAGCAGGGTATCGGGGGCTAGCTCCTACAATGAGCAGTTCTTC.

This clonotype has a handful of counts. The V gene is TRBV9, the J gene TRBJ1-2; D unresolved. The germline gives CDR1 SGDLS, CDR2 YYNGEE. The CDR3 is 14 residues long. The germline V and J ends were trimmed by 0 bases and 4 bases, with 10 bases remaining between them. CDR3 sequence (DNA): TGTGCCAGCAGCGTAGAGGTTTATGGCTATGGCTACACCTTC. Protein: CASSVEVYGYGYTF.

This clonotype was counted many times. The V gene is TRBV3-1, the J gene TRBJ2-1; D assignment may be TRBD1 or TRBD2 (6 bases each). The CDR3 is 12 amino acids. CDR1 and CDR2 (germline): LGHDT, YNNKEL (reference sequence). V was trimmed by 4 bases and J by 13 bases, leaving 14 bases between them. The CDR3 DNA follows: TGTGCCAGCAGCCCGGAGGGGGTACGCCAGTTCTTC. Translating gives CASSPEGVRQFF.

V gene TRBV10-2 combines with J gene TRBJ1-1; D gene unclear. The germline V gene encodes CDR1 WSHSY and CDR2 SAAADI. V lost 2 bases to trimming and J lost 1 base, with 8 bases between them. The CDR3 has 14 amino acids. CDR3 nucleotide sequence: TGCGCCAGCAGTGAGGCAGTCAAGAACACTGAAGCTTTCTTT. Translating gives CASSEAVKNTEAFF.

This clonotype was seen many times. The chain has TRBV29-1 and TRBJ2-1, with 12 nucleotides matching TRBD2. The ends lost 7 bases at V and 10 bases at J; junction bases unmatched: 8. This CDR3 has 13 amino acids. From germline, CDR1 is SQVTM and CDR2 ANQGSEA. The CDR3, as DNA: TGCAGCGCCGAACTAGCGGGAGGCGGGGAGCAGTTCTTC. Translating gives CSAELAGGGEQFF.